Listed below are T cell receptor beta chains from one sample, sequenced in a study of cytomegalovirus exposure and HLA in healthy donors. Repertoires were generated with immunoSEQ multiplex PCR, while TCRdb's copy carries only in-frame clones and drops some. This sample carries some 160,000 clones, 86% of them seen once, and the ten largest clones take almost 2%. Sequencing was performed on PBMCs. These TCRs come from a woman between 18 and 30 years old in good health and CMV-seronegative. Each CDR3 is given with its conserved first and last residue. A row's size may be missing; if present it is once, few, many or a size class.

J gene	V gene	clone size	CDR3 protein
TRBJ1-4	TRBV11-3	few	CASSPRTGDEKLFF
TRBJ1-1	TRBV9	.	CASSVGTGNTEAFF
TRBJ1-4	TRBV9	.	CASSSGGYIDEKLFF
TRBJ1-2	TRBV19	.	CASSTRTGDRNYGYTF
TRBJ2-7	TRBV5-6	few	CASSSIYSEQYF
TRBJ2-1	TRBV5-4	few	CASSLRLAGGNEQFF
TRBJ1-4	TRBV18	.	CASSPSQGLEEKLFF
TRBJ1-1	TRBV28	.	CASSPQGGVKNPEAFF
TRBJ1-3	TRBV18	once	CASSPQDSSGNTIYF
TRBJ1-1	TRBV28	.	CASREHTEAFF
TRBJ2-5	TRBV2	once	CLVKRQLQETQYF
TRBJ2-5	TRBV11-1	.	CASSLLRREGETQYF
TRBJ2-2	TRBV19	.	CASSPMGTGFASGGRNTGELFF
TRBJ1-1	TRBV15	.	CATSYSDRGDTEAFF
TRBJ1-1	TRBV6-1	.	CASSYEMRNTEAFF
TRBJ1-2	TRBV19	.	CASSIGDRIRTYGYTF
TRBJ1-1	TRBV27	.	CASSLLGDRGTEAFF
TRBJ1-6	TRBV4-2	.	CASSQGGGTPLHF
TRBJ1-5	TRBV10-3	.	CAISAQAAGNQPQHF
TRBJ1-2	TRBV11-2	.	CASSLVGQGAPIGGYTF
TRBJ2-5	TRBV15	once	CATSRDRGIGETQYF
TRBJ2-2	TRBV2	.	CASSEGYGTGGAGELFF
TRBJ1-3	TRBV9	.	CASSVGQSSGNTIYF
TRBJ2-7	TRBV27	.	CASSLSTDPYEQYF
TRBJ2-7	TRBV27	.	CASSTLTSYYEQYF
TRBJ1-4	TRBV5-1	.	CASSFGQAFNEKLFF
TRBJ1-5	TRBV7-6	.	CASSPGTGPYQPQHF
TRBJ1-5	TRBV12-5	once	CASGFRSAGNQPQHF
TRBJ1-1	TRBV19	.	CASSILDSRYTEAFF
TRBJ1-1	TRBV7-2	.	CASSPQRDRDQAFF
TRBJ1-4	TRBV18	few	CASSLGTGREKLFF
TRBJ1-1	TRBV19	.	CASSIGRTGDTEAFF
TRBJ2-7	TRBV12-5	.	CASGSTTSGSEYEQYF
TRBJ1-6	TRBV4-1	.	CASSRGQLSLNSPLHF
TRBJ1-1	TRBV5-4	once	CASSLALTEAFF
TRBJ2-7	TRBV28	.	CASSFLFFDRRGSYEQYF
TRBJ1-2	TRBV6-5	.	CASSTMRGGAGGYTF
.	TRBV4-1	.	CASSLDTGTYEQYF